This T cell receptor beta chain was documented in a study of T cell responses to AZD1222 COVID-19 vaccine. Assay used: immunoSEQ multiplex PCR; TCRdb lists only in-frame clones, some missing. The table shows some 74,000 clones, with around 80% occurring only once. Germline V lookup: CDR1 SGDLS, CDR2 YYNGEE. Trimming cost V 0 bases and J 0 bases, with 7 bases left between them. CDR3 length: 15 residues. The sequenced sample was peripheral blood, obtained on day 0 of AZD1222 vaccination. The chain combines TRBV9 with TRBJ1-3; D unresolved. This receptor was taken from an adult in good health. The CDR3 region is CASSVDFSSGNTIYF. The CDR3 region has the DNA TGTGCCAGCAGCGTAGATTTCAGCTCTGGAAACACCATATATTTT.